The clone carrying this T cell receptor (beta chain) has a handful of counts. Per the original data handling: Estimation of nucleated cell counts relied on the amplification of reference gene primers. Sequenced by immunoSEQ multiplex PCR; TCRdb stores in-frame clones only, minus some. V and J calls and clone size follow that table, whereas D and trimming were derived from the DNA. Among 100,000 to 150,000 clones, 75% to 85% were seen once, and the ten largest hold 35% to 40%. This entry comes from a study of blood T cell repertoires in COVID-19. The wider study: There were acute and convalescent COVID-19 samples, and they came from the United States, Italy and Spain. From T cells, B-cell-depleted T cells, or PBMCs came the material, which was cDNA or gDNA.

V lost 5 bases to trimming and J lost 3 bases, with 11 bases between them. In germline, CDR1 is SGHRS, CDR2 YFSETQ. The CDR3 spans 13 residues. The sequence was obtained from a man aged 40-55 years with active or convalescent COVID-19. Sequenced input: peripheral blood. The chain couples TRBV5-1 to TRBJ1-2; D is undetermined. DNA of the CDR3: TGCGCCAGCAGGCCCGAGCCGGACTATGGCTACACCTTC. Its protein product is CASRPEPDYGYTF.